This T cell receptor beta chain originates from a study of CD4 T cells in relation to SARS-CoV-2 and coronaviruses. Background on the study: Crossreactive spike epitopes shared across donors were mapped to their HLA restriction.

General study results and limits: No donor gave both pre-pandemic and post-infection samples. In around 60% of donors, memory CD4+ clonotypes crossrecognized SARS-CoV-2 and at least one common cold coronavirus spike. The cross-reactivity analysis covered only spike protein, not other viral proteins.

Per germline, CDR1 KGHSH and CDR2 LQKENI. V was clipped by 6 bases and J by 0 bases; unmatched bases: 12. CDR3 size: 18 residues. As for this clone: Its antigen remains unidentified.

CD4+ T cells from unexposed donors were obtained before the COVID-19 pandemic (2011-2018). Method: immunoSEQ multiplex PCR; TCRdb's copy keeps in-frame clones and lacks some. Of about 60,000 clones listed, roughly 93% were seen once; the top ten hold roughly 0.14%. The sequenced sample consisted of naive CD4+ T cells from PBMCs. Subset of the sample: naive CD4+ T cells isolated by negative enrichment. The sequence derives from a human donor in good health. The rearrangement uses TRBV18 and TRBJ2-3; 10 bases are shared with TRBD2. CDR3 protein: CASSRGLADLPSTDTQYF. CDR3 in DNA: TGTGCCAGCTCCCGTGGACTAGCGGATCTCCCTAGCACAGATACGCAGTATTTT.